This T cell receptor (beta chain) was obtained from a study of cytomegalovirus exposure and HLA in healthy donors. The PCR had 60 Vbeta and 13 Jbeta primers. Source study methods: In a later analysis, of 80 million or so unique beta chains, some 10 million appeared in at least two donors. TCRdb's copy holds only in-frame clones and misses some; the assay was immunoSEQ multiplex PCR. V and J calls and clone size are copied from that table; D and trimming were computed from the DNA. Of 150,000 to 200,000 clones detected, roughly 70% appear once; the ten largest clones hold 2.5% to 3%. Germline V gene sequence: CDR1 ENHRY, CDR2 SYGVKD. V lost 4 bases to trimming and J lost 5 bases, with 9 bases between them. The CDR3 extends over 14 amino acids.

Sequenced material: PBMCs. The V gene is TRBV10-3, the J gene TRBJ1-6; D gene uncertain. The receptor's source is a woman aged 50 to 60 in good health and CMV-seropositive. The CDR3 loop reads CAISVSSHNSPLHF. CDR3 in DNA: TGTGCCATCAGTGTTAGCAGCCATAATTCACCCCTCCACTTT.